The clone carrying this TCR beta chain came up many times. The data were obtained in a study of blood T cell repertoires in COVID-19. V shed 2 bases, J shed 4 bases, and the junction held 4 bases outside the gene matches. Per germline, CDR1 MRHNA and CDR2 SNTAGT. The CDR3 contains 15 residues. Sequencing used immunoSEQ multiplex PCR; TCRdb keeps in-frame clones, though not all of them. Of 250,000 to 400,000 clones listed, approximately 88% are singletons. The chain joins TRBV6-4 to TRBJ2-3; 9 positions match TRBD2. This receptor was taken from a woman aged 25 to 45 with COVID-19, enrolled during active disease. Sequenced: peripheral blood. The CDR3 bases are TGTGCCAGCAGTGACCGCGGGGGGGCATCAGATACGCAGTATTTT. This translates into CASSDRGGASDTQYF.